These 5 T cell receptor beta chains were all obtained from the same sample, sequenced in a study of long-term antiretroviral therapy in people with HIV. Running of the v3.0 immunoSEQ assay took place at survey level. Repertoires were generated with immunoSEQ multiplex PCR, while TCRdb's copy carries only in-frame clones and drops some. The sample consists of approximately 15,000 clones, about 82% of them appearing once. The sample here was unsorted PBMCs, taken 1.8 years before starting antiretroviral therapy. Source of these receptors: a middle-aged woman with HIV.

This chain joins TRBV28 and TRBJ1-5; TRBD1 agrees at 7 bases. V gave up 5 bases and J gave up 12 bases; unmatched junction bases: 7. CDR3 length equals 12 residues. The germline V gene encodes CDR1 MDHEN and CDR2 SYDVKM. The CDR3 nucleotides read TGTGCCAGCAGTCAACCCCGGGACAGCCAGCATTTT. Translated: CASSQPRDSQHF.

CDR3 sequence: CASSPDRGYEQFF. CDR3 sequence (DNA): TGTGCCAGCAGCCCTGACAGGGGCTATGAGCAGTTCTTC. This chain joins TRBV6-5 and TRBJ2-1; the match to TRBD1 covers 8 bases. The CDR3 contains 13 residues. In germline, CDR1 is MNHEY, CDR2 SVGAGI. Trimming removed 6 bases from V and 8 bases from J; junction bases left unmatched: 6.

This clone appeared once. The CDR3 loop is CASSEFGDWSSYEQYF. DNA for the CDR3: TGTGCCAGCAGTGAATTCGGGGACTGGTCTTCCTACGAGCAGTACTTC. The V gene is TRBV6-1, the J gene TRBJ2-7; the D gene is possibly TRBD2 (6 bases). The V gene's germline CDR1 is MNHNS and CDR2 SASEGT. CDR3 size: 16 residues. V gave up 2 bases and J gave up 1 base, with 15 bases separating them.

This clone turned up a few times. The rearrangement links TRBV7-2 to TRBJ2-1; D ambiguous. Germline lookup yields CDR1 SGHTA and CDR2 FQGNSA. V lost 5 bases to trimming and J lost 0 bases, with 17 bases between them. The CDR3 totals 17 residues. The CDR3 DNA is TGTGCCAGCAGCCCGTGGGTGTACTACAGCTCCTACAATGAGCAGTTCTTC. It yields the protein CASSPWVYYSSYNEQFF.

This chain links TRBV6-1 with TRBJ1-5; D ambiguous. V was trimmed by 0 bases and J by 0 bases, leaving 21 bases between them. Germline CDR1 is MNHNS and CDR2 is SASEGT. CDR3 length: 20 amino acids. In DNA form, the CDR3 reads TGTGCCAGCAGTGAAGCTTTATACATCAGTCGTTCCTATAGCAATCAGCCCCAGCATTTT. This codes for CASSEALYISRSYSNQPQHF.